This T cell receptor beta chain was documented in a study of beta chain features in type 1 diabetes. Whole-study context: Researchers looked at 107,917,701 sorted cells across all samples.

CD45RO/CCR7/CD25/CD127/CD95/CD27 staining was used to isolate CD4+ naive, central memory, regulatory and stem cell-like memory cells by sorting. The investigators reverse transcribed all of the isolated RNA, so they sequenced expressed TCRB transcripts. Method: immunoSEQ multiplex PCR; TCRdb's copy keeps in-frame clones and lacks some. The sample has roughly 350,000 clones; roughly a tenth are singletons. This clone has only a few counts. Its antigen is still unknown. The germline V gene has CDR1 MNHNY and CDR2 SVGAGI (reference sequence). CDR3 length equals 12 residues. Trimming cost V 7 bases and J 5 bases, with 12 bases left between them. Points from the study as a whole: All four CD4+ subsets of Type 1 diabetes patients contained TCRB CDR3s that were moderately but significantly shorter.

This chain connects TRBV6-6 to TRBJ2-7; TRBD2 is a possible D gene (5 bases). The sequence was obtained from a man aged 25 to 40 with type 1 diabetes. The material sequenced was central memory CD4+ T cells from blood. The CDR3 loop is CASTIRRDEQYF. In DNA form, the CDR3 reads TGTGCCAGCACCATACGGCGGGACGAGCAGTACTTC.